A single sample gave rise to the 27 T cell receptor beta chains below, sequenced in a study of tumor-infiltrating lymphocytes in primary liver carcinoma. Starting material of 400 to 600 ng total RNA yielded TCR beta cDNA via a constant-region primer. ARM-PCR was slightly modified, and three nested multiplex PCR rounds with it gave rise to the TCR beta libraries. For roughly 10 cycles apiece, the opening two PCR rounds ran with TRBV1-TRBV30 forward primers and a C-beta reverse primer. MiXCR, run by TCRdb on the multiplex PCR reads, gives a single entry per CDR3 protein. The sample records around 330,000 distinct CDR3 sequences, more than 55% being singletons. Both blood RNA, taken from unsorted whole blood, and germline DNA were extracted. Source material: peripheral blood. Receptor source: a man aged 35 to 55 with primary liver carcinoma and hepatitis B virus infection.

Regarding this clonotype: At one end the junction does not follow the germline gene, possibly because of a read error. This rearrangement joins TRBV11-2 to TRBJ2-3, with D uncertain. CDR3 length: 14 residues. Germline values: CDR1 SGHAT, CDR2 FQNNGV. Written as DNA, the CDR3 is TGTGCCAGCACCTTACCGAGTCGTAGAGATACGCAGTATTTT. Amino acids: CASTLPSRRDTQYF.

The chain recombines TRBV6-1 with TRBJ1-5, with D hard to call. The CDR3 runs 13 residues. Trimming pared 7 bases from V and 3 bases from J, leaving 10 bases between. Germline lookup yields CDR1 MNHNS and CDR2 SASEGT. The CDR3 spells CASNIGPNQPQHF. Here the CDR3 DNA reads TGTGCCAGCAATATAGGGCCCAATCAGCCCCAGCATTTT.

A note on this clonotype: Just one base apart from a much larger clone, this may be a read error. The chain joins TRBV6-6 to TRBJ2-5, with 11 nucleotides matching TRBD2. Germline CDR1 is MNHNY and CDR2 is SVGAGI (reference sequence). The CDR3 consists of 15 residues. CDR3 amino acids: CACRDLTSGRETQYF. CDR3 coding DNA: TGTGCCTGCAGAGACCTAACTAGCGGGAGAGAGACCCAGTACTTC.

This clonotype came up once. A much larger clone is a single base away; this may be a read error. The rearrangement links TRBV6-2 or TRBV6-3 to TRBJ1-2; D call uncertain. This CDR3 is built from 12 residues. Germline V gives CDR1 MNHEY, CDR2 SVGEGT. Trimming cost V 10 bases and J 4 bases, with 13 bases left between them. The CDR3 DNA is TGTGCCAACAAGGGATCCATCTATGGCTACACCTTC. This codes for CANKGSIYGYTF.

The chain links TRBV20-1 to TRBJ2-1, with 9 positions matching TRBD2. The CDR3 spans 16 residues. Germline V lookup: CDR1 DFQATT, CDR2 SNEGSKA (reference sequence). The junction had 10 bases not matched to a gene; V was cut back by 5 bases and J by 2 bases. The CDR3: CSAPRGGRDPYNEQFF. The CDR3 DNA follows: TGCAGTGCTCCCCGGGGCGGGAGGGACCCCTACAATGAGCAGTTCTTC.

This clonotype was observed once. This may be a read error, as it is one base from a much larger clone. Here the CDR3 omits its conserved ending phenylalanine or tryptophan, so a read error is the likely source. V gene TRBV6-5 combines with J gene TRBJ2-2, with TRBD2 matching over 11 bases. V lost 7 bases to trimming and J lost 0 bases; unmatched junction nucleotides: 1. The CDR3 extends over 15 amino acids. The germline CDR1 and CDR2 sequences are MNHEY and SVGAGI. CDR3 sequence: CASKLAGANTGELFY. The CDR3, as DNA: TGTGCCAGCAAACTAGCGGGAGCGAACACCGGGGAGCTGTTTTAT.

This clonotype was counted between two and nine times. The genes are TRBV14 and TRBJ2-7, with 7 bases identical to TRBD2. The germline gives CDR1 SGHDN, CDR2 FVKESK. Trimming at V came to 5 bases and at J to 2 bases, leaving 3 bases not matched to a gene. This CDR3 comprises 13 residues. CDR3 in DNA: TGTGCCAGCAGCTTCAGCGGGACCTACGAGCAGTACTTC. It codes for CASSFSGTYEQYF.

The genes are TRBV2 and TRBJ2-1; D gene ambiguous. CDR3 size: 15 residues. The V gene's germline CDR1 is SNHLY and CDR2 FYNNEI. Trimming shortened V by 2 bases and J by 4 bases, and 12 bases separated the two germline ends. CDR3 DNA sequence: TGTGCCAGCAGTGAACGGGCTACCGGGTACAATGAGCAGTTCTTC. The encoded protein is CASSERATGYNEQFF.

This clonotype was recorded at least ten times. DNA for the CDR3: TGTGCCAGCAGTTACTCGGGCGAGCAGTACTTC. This codes for CASSYSGEQYF. The chain recombines TRBV6-5 with TRBJ2-7; D is undetermined. V dropped 0 bases and J dropped 6 bases, with 3 bases sitting between them. There are 11 residues in the CDR3. Per the germline V gene, CDR1 is MNHEY and CDR2 is SVGAGI.

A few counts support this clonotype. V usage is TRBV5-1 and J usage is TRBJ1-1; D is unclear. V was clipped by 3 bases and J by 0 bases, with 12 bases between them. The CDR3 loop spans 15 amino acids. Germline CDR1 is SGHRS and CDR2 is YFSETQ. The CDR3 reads CASSWTRSMNTEAFF. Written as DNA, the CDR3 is TGCGCCAGCAGCTGGACGCGGTCCATGAACACTGAAGCTTTCTTT.

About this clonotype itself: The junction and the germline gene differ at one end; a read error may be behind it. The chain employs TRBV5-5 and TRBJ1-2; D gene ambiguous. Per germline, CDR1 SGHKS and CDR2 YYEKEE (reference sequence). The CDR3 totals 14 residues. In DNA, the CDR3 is TGTGTCAGCAGCCTCTACGGGGAGAGCTATGGCTACACCTTC. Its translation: CVSSLYGESYGYTF.

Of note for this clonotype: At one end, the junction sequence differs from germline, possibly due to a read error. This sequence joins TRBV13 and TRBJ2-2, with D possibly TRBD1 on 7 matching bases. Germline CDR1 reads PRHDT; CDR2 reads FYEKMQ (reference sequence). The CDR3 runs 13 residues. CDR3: CASSFRGAGEPFF. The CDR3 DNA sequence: TGTGCAAGCAGCTTCAGGGGGGCCGGGGAGCCGTTTTTT. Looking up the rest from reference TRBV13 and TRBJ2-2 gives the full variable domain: AAGVIQSPRHLIKEKRETATLKCYPIPRHDTVYWYQQGPGQDPQFLISFYEKMQSDKGSIPDRFSAQQFSDYHSELNMSSLELGDSALYFCASSFRGAGEPFFGEGSRLTVL.

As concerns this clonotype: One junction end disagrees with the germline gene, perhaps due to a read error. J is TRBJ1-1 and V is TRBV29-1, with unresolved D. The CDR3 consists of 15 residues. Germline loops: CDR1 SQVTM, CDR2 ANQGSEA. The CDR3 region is CSVAAGWGMNIEAFF. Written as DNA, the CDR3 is TGCAGCGTTGCGGCTGGGTGGGGAATGAACATTGAAGCTTTCTTT.

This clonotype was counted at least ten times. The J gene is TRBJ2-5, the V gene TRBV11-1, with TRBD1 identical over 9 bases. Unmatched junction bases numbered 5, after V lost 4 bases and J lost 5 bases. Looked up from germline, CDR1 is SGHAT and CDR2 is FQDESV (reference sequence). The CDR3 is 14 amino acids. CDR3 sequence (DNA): TGTGCCAGCAGCTCAACAGGGGGCGCGGAGACCCAGTACTTC. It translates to CASSSTGGAETQYF.

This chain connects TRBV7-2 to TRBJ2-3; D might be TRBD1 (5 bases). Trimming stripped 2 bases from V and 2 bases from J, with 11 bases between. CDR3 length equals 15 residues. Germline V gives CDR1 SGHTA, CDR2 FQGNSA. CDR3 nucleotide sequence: TGTGCCAGCAGCTTATTGGGCAGGGTCACAGATACGCAGTATTTT. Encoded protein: CASSLLGRVTDTQYF.

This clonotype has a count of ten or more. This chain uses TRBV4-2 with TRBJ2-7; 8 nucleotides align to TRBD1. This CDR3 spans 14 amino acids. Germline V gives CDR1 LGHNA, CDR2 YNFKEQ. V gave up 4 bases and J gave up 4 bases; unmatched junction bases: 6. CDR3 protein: CASSLLTGEYEQYF. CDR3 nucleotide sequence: TGTGCCAGCAGCCTCCTGACAGGGGAGTACGAGCAGTACTTC.

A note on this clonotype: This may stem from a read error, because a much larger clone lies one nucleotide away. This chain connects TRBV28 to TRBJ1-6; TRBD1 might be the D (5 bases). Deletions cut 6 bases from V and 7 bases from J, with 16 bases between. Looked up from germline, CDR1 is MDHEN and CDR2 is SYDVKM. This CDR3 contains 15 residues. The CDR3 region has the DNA TGTGCCAGCAGCCTCTCGACGGGGGGGAATTCACCCCTCCACTTT. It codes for CASSLSTGGNSPLHF.

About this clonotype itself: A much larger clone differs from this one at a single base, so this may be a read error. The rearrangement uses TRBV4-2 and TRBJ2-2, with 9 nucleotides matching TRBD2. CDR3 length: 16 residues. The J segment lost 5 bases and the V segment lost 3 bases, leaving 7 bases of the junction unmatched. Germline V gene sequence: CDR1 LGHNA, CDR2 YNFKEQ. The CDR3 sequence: CASSHEGGRATGELFF. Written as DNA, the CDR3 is TGTGCCAGCAGCCATGAAGGCGGGAGGGCAACCGGGGAGCTGTTTTTT.

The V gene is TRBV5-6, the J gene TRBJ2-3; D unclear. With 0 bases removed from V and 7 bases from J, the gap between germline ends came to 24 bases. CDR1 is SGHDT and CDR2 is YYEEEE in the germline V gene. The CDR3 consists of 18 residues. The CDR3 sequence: CASSLGPLQIRFLNTQYF. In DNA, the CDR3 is TGTGCCAGCAGCTTGGGTCCTTTACAGATACGATTCCTAAATACGCAGTATTTT. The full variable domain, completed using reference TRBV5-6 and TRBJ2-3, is DAGVTQSPTHLIKTRGQQVTLRCSPKSGHDTVSWYQQALGQGPQFIFQYYEEEERQRGNFPDRFSGHQFPNYSSELNVNALLLGDSALYLCASSLGPLQIRFLNTQYFGPGTRLTVL.

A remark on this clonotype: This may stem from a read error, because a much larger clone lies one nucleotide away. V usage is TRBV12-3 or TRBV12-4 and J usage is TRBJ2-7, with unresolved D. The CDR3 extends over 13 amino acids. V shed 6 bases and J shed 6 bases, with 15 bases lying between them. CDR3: CASSPDLGSEQYF. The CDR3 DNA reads TGTGCCAGCAGCCCAGATCTGGGAAGCGAGCAGTACTTC.

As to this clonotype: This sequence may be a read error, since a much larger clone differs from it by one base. DNA for the CDR3: TGTGCCTGCAGACGACAGGGCCGAGATGGCTACACCTTC. As protein: CACRRQGRDGYTF. The chain is built from TRBV6-6 and TRBJ1-2; 7 bases match TRBD1. Germline-derived CDR1 and CDR2 are MNHNY and SVGAGI (reference sequence). The CDR3 covers 13 residues.

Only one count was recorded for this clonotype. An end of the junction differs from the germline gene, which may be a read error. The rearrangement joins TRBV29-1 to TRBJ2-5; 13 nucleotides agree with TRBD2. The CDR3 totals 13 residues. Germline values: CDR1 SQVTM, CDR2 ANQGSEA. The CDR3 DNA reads TGCAGTGCAAGACTAGCGGGAGGAGAGGCCCAGTACTTC. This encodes CSARLAGGEAQYF.

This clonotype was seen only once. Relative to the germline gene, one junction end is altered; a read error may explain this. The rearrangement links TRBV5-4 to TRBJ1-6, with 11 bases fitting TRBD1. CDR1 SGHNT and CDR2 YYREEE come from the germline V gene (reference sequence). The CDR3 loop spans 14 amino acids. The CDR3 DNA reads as TGTGCCAGCATCTTGGACAGGGGGCCTTCACCCCTCCACTTT. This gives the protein CASILDRGPSPLHF. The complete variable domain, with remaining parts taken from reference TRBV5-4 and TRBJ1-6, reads ETGVTQSPTHLIKTRGQQVTLRCSSQSGHNTVSWYQQALGQGPQFIFQYYREEENGRGNFPPRFSGLQFPNYSSELNVNALELDDSALYLCASILDRGPSPLHFGNGTRLTVT.

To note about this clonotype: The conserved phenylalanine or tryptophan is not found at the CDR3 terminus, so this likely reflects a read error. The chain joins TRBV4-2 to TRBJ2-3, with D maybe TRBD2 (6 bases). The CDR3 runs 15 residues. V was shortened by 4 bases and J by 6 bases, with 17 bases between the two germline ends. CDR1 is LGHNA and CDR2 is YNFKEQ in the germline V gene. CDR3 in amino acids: CASSPKTGLADTQYL. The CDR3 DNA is TGTGCCAGCAGCCCTAAGACGGGACTCGCGGATACGCAGTATCTT.

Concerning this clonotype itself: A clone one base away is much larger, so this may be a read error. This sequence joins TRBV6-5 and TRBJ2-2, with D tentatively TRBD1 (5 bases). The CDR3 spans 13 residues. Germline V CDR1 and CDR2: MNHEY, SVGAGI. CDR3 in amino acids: CASMPGNPGELFF. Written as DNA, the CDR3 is TGTGCCAGCATGCCAGGGAACCCCGGGGAGCTGTTTTTT.

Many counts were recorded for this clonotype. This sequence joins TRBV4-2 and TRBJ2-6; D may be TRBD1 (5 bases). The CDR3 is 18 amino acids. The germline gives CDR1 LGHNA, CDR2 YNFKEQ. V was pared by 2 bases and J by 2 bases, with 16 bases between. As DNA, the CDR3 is TGTGCCAGCAGCCAACCCAAGATTCAGGGTGCTGGGGCCAACGTCCTGACTTTC. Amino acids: CASSQPKIQGAGANVLTF.

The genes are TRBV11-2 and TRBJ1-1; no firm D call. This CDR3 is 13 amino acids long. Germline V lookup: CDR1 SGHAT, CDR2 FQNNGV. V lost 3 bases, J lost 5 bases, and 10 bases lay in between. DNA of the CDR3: TGTGCCAGCAGCTTGCGCCCGGCGACTGAAGCTTTCTTT. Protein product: CASSLRPATEAFF. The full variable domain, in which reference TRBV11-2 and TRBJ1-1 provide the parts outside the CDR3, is EAGVAQSPRYKIIEKRQSVAFWCNPISGHATLYWYQQILGQGPKLLIQFQNNGVVDDSQLPKDRFSAERLKGVDSTLKIQPAKLEDSAVYLCASSLRPATEAFFGQGTRLTVV.